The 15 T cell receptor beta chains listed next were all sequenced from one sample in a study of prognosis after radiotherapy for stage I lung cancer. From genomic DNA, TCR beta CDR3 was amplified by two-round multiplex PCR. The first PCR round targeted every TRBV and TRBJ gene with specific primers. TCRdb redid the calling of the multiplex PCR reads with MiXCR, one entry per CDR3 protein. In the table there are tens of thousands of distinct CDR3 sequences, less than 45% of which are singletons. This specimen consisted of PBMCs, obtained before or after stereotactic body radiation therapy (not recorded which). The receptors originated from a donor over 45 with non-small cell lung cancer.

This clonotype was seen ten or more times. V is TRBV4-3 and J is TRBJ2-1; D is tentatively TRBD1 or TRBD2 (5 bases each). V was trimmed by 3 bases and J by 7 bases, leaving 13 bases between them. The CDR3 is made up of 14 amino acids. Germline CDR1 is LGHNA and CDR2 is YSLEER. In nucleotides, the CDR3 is TGCGCCAGCAGCCAGGGGGTCAATGAGAATGAGCAGTTCTTC. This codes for CASSQGVNENEQFF.

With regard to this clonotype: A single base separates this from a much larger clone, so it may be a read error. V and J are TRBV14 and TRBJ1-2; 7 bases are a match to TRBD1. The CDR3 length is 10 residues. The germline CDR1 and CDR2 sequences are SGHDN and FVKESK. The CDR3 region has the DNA TGTGCCAGCACGGGACAGTGGACTTTCTTC. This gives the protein CASTGQWTFF. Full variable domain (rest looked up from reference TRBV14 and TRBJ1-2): EAGVTQFPSHSVIEKGQTVTLRCDPISGHDNLYWYRRVMGKEIKFLLHFVKESKQDESGMPNNRFLAERTGGTYSTLKVQPAELEDSGVYFCASTGQWTFFGSGTRLTVV.

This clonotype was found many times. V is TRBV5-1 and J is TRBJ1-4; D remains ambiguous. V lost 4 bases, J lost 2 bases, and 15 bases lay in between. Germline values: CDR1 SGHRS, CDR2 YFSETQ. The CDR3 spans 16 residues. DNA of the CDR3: TGCGCCAGCAGCCTGGACGGAGGTGCGACTAATGAAAAACTGTTTTTT. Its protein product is CASSLDGGATNEKLFF.

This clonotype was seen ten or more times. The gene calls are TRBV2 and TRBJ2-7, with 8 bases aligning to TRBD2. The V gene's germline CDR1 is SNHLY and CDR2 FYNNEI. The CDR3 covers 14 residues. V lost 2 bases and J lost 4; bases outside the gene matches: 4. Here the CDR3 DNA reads TGTGCCAGCAGTGAACAGGGGACTAGGTACGAGCAGTACTTC. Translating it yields CASSEQGTRYEQYF.

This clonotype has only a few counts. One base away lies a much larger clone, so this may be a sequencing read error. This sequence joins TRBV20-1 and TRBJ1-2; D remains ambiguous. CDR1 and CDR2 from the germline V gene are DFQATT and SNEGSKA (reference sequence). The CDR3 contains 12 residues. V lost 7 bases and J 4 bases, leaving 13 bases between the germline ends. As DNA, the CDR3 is TGCAGTGTCCTGGCGGGCGGCTATGGCTACACCTTC. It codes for CSVLAGGYGYTF.

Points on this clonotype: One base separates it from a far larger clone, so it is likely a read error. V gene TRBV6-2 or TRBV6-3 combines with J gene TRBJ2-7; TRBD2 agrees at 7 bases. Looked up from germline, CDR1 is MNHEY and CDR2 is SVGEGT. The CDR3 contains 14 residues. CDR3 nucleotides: TGTGCCAGCAGGCTCACTAGCGACTCCTACGAGAAGTACTTC. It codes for CASRLTSDSYEKYF.

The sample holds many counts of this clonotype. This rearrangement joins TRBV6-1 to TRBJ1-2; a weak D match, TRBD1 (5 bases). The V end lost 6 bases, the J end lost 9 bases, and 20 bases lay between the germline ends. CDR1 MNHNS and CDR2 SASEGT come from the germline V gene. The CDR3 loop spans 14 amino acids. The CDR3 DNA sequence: TGTGCCAGCAGCGGGGACGCTGGAATATTGCGCTACACCTTC. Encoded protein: CASSGDAGILRYTF.

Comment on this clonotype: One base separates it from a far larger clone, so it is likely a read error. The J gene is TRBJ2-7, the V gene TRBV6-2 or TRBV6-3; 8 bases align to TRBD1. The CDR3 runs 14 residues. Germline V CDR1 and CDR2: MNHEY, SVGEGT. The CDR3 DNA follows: TGTGCCAGCAGTAACGGACAGGGCTCCTACGATCAGTACTTC. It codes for CASSNGQGSYDQYF.

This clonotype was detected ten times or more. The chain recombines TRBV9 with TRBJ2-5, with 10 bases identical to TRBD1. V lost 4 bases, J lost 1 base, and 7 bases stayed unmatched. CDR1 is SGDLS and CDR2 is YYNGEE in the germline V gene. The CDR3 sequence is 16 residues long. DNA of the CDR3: TGTGCCAGCAGCTTGGGGGGACAGGGGCCCCAAGAGACCCAGTACTTC. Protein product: CASSLGGQGPQETQYF.

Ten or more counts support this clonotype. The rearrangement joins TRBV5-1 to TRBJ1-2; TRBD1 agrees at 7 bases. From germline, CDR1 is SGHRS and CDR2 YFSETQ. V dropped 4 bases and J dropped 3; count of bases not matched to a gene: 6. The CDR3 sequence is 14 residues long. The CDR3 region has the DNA TGCGCCAGCAGCCCGGGGGACAGAGACTATGGCTACACCTTC. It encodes CASSPGDRDYGYTF.

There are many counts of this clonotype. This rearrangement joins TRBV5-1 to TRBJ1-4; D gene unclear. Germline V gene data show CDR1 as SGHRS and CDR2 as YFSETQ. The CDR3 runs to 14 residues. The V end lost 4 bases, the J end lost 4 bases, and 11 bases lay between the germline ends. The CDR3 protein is CASSPGVYNEKLFF. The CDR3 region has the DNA TGCGCCAGCAGCCCGGGCGTTTATAATGAAAAACTGTTTTTT.

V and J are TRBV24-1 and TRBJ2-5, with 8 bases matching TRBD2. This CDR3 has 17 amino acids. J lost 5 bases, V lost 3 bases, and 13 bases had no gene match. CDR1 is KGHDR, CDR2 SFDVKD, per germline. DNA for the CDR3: TGTGCCACCAGTGATGGCCGCCGCGGGGGGCGGTGGGAGACCCAGTACTTC. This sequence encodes CATSDGRRGGRWETQYF.

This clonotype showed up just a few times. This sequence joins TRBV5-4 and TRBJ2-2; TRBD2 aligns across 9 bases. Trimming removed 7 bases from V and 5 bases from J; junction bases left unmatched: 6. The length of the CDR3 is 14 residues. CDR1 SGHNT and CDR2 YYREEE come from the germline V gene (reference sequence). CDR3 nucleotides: TGTGCCAGCCATCTAGCGGGATATACCGGGGAGCTGTTTTTT. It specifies CASHLAGYTGELFF.

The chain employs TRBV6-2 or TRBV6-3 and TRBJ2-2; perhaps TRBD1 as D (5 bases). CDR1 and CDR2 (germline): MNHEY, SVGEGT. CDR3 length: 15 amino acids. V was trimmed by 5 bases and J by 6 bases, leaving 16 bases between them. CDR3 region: CASSKNQGIPGELFF. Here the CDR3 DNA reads TGTGCCAGCAGTAAAAATCAGGGAATTCCCGGGGAGCTGTTTTTT.

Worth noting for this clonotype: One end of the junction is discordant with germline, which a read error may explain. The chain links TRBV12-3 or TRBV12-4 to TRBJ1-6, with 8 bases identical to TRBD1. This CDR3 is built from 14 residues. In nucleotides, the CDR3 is TGTGTCAGCAGCCGAGCAGGGGGCGGGTCACCCCTCCACTTT. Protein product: CVSSRAGGGSPLHF.